The present T cell receptor beta chain was sequenced within a study of CD8 T cells in ankylosing spondylitis. MiXCR, applied by TCRdb to the 5' RACE reads, yields one record per CDR3 protein. The sample carries around 340,000 distinct CDR3 sequences, 20% to 25% recorded once. Germline lookup yields CDR1 SGDLS and CDR2 YYNGEE. J lost 6 bases, V lost 5 bases, and 14 bases had no gene match. The CDR3 consists of 16 residues. The TCR comes from a male donor with ankylosing spondylitis or in good health (not recorded which). Sequencing was done on a sample of blood, either unsorted or a sorted T cell fraction (not recorded which). The rearrangement uses TRBV9 and TRBJ2-3; 8 bases agree with TRBD2. CDR3 nucleotides: TGTGCCAGCAGTCACCAGTGGCGGGGGGATGGTGATACGCAGTATTTT. It translates to CASSHQWRGDGDTQYF.